Listed below are T cell receptor beta chains from one sample, sequenced in a study of blood T cell repertoires in COVID-19. Sequencing used immunoSEQ multiplex PCR; TCRdb keeps in-frame clones, though not all of them. The sample carries nearly 300,000 clones, 89% recorded once. Specimen: PBMCs or T cells enriched from blood (not recorded which). These receptors all stem from a woman aged 45 to 65 who had been exposed to COVID-19. Both conserved end residues are part of each CDR3.

j_gene | v_gene | CDR3aa
TRBJ2-7 | TRBV2 | CASSEGQGFKQYF
TRBJ1-1 | TRBV29-1 | CSVRGTEAFF
TRBJ2-6 | TRBV29-1 | CSVYPGSGGESGANVLTF
TRBJ1-6 | TRBV27 | CASSTTFAYNSPLHF
TRBJ2-3 | TRBV3-1/TRBV3-2 | CASSQSGGAATQYF
TRBJ1-4 | TRBV19 | CATTPGSGSNEKLFF
TRBJ1-1 | TRBV4-1 | CASSQEGAAANTEAFF
TRBJ2-7 | TRBV6-5 | CASRATGTGGEQYF
TRBJ2-5 | TRBV5-1 | CASSSIAGGGETQYF
TRBJ2-7 | TRBV19 | CASSIDPAGSYEQYF
TRBJ2-7 | TRBV3-1/TRBV3-2 | CASSLIAPGTSGTYEQYF
TRBJ1-1 | TRBV28 | CASTNYRVGTEAFF
TRBJ2-7 | TRBV19 | CASEQGRGTYEQYF
TRBJ1-5 | TRBV10-3 | CAIRKGTDSNQPQHF
TRBJ1-3 | TRBV29-1 | CSVEWQGGNTIYF